Listed here are 17 T cell receptor beta chains from one sample, sequenced in a study of PD-L1 blockade in urothelial cancer. Measured with immunoSEQ multiplex PCR; TCRdb has only the in-frame clones, and not every one. The data show more than 95,000 clones, with around 86% seen just once and 2.4% held by the top ten. Time point in this sample: peripheral blood 6 weeks after treatment start. The sample was PBMCs, taken around atezolizumab (anti-PD-L1) treatment. The source of these receptors is a man aged 45-65 years with urothelial cancer.

This clone has a handful of counts. The rearrangement joins TRBV21-1 to TRBJ2-7; the table's D call TRBD1 went unverified against the DNA. TRBV21-1 is a listed pseudogene. The CDR3 loop spans 19 amino acids. The CDR3: CASSNPLALGQGASYEQYF. The CDR3 nucleotides read TGTGCCAGCAGCAACCCCTTGGCGCTAGGACAGGGGGCTTCCTACGAGCAGTACTTC.

The rearrangement uses TRBV27 and TRBJ2-5, with D hard to call. Trimming shortened V by 4 bases and J by 2 bases, and 5 bases separated the two germline ends. The CDR3 is 12 residues long. Germline V gene data show CDR1 as MNHEY and CDR2 as SMNVEV (reference sequence). The CDR3 loop is CASSSTQETQYF. CDR3 sequence (DNA): TGTGCCAGCAGTTCAACTCAAGAGACCCAGTACTTC.

The rearrangement joins TRBV30 to TRBJ2-7, with D possibly TRBD2 on 6 matching bases. This CDR3 has 9 residues. Per the germline V gene, CDR1 is GTSNPN and CDR2 is SVGIG (reference sequence). The CDR3 nucleotides are TGTGCTGCGGGGCGCGAGCAGTACTTC. This gives the protein CAAGREQYF.

The chain recombines TRBV9 with TRBJ2-5; the D gene is possibly TRBD1 (6 bases). Germline V CDR1 and CDR2: SGDLS, YYNGEE. V lost 4 bases and J 5 bases, leaving 24 bases between the germline ends. The CDR3 is 17 amino acids. This chain's CDR3 is CASSPRVGGRVWETQYF. CDR3 coding DNA: TGTGCCAGCAGCCCCAGGGTAGGGGGTAGGGTTTGGGAGACCCAGTACTTC. Supplemented by reference TRBV9 and TRBJ2-5, the full variable domain reads DSGVTQTPKHLITATGQRVTLRCSPRSGDLSVYWYQQSLDQGLQFLIQYYNGEERAKGNILERFSAQQFPDLHSELNLSSLELGDSALYFCASSPRVGGRVWETQYFGPGTRLLVL.

This chain links TRBV27 with TRBJ1-6; D is unclear. The germline V and J ends were trimmed by 5 bases and 3 bases, with 5 bases remaining between them. The CDR3 contains 13 residues. Germline CDR1 is MNHEY and CDR2 is SMNVEV (reference sequence). The CDR3 region is CASSGNYNSPLHF. The CDR3 nucleotides read TGTGCCAGCAGTGGCAACTATAATTCACCCCTCCACTTT.

The rearrangement links TRBV7-2 to TRBJ1-2; D is possibly TRBD1 (5 bases). CDR3 length: 15 residues. Germline lookup yields CDR1 SGHTA and CDR2 FQGNSA. Trimming took 2 bases from V and 1 from J, leaving 11 bases between them. The CDR3 sequence: CASSLRQSYNYGYTF. The CDR3 bases are TGTGCCAGCAGCTTACGACAGTCTTATAACTATGGCTACACCTTC.

V and J are TRBV7-3 and TRBJ2-1; 8 bases align to TRBD2. From germline, CDR1 is SGHTA and CDR2 FQGTGA. CDR3 length: 14 residues. Trimming removed 2 bases from V and 9 bases from J; junction bases left unmatched: 6. The CDR3 bases are TGTGCCAGCAGCTTACCCGGGACTAGTAGTGAGCAGTTCTTC. Amino acid sequence: CASSLPGTSSEQFF.

The chain employs TRBV7-9 and TRBJ2-7; 13 bases match TRBD2. The germline V gene has CDR1 SEHNR and CDR2 FQNEAQ (reference sequence). The junction had 6 bases not matched to a gene; V was cut back by 5 bases and J by 2 bases. This CDR3 has 16 amino acids. The CDR3 here is CASSLGLAGVTYEQYF. The DNA of the CDR3 is TGTGCCAGCAGCCTCGGACTAGCGGGAGTGACCTACGAGCAGTACTTC.

The V call is TRBV9, the J call TRBJ2-1, with 11 bases that match TRBD1. The germline V gene encodes CDR1 SGDLS and CDR2 YYNGEE. V shed 3 bases and J 8 bases; nucleotides not matched to a gene: 7. This CDR3 spans 15 amino acids. The DNA for the CDR3 is TGTGCCAGCAGCGCAGGACAGGGGGCAGGTTATGAGCAGTTCTTC. This encodes CASSAGQGAGYEQFF.

This chain joins TRBV28 and TRBJ2-3, with D perhaps matching TRBD2 (6 bases). The CDR3 has 13 residues. Germline-derived CDR1 and CDR2 are MDHEN and SYDVKM. CDR3 sequence (DNA): TGTGCGGCCGGGAGAGTTAGCACAGATACGCAGTATTTT. Translating gives CAAGRVSTDTQYF.

The chain is built from TRBV19 and TRBJ1-2; tentative D call: TRBD1 (5 bases). This CDR3 has 12 amino acids. Germline CDR1 reads LNHDA; CDR2 reads SQIVND (reference sequence). The germline V and J ends were trimmed by 4 bases and 6 bases, with 9 bases remaining between them. The CDR3 bases are TGTGCCAGTAGTAGGACACGTGATGGCTACACCTTC. Translating it yields CASSRTRDGYTF.

This clone was recorded only once. This chain uses TRBV9 with TRBJ2-2, with TRBD1 as a possible D gene (5 bases). V dropped 0 bases and J dropped 4 bases, with 13 bases sitting between them. CDR3 size: 16 residues. Germline CDR1 and CDR2: SGDLS and YYNGEE. The CDR3, as DNA: TGTGCCAGCAGCGTAGGGGGCACCTCGGGCACCGGGGAGCTGTTTTTT. Protein sequence: CASSVGGTSGTGELFF.

This chain links TRBV27 with TRBJ2-1, with a tentative D call TRBD2 (6 bases). With 2 bases removed from V and 3 bases from J, the gap between germline ends came to 11 bases. CDR3 size: 15 residues. Germline CDR1 reads MNHEY; CDR2 reads SMNVEV (reference sequence). CDR3 residues: CASSLPAGFYNEQFF. In nucleotides, the CDR3 is TGTGCCAGCAGTTTACCAGCGGGCTTCTACAATGAGCAGTTCTTC.

The chain recombines TRBV10-3 with TRBJ2-7; D gene unclear. The germline V gene encodes CDR1 ENHRY and CDR2 SYGVKD. The CDR3 is 15 amino acids. V was clipped by 2 bases and J by 3 bases, with 14 bases between them. The CDR3 region is CAISEPPFSSYEQYF. The CDR3 coding sequence is TGTGCCATCAGTGAGCCGCCCTTTTCTAGCTACGAGCAGTACTTC.

The chain uses TRBV4-1 and TRBJ2-1; 8 bases line up with TRBD2. V was clipped by 1 base and J by 12 bases; unmatched bases: 5. Germline loops: CDR1 MGHRA, CDR2 YSYEKL. This CDR3 contains 13 residues. The CDR3 region is CASSQVYAGGQFF. The DNA of the CDR3 is TGCGCCAGCAGCCAAGTTTACGCGGGGGGGCAGTTCTTC.

The chain is built from TRBV6-1 and TRBJ1-4, with 7 bases lining up with TRBD1. The CDR3 loop spans 15 amino acids. Per germline, CDR1 MNHNS and CDR2 SASEGT. The V gene end was trimmed by 6 bases and the J gene end by 7 bases; junction bases not matched to a gene: 11. CDR3 loop: CASSHDRAGGEKLFF. CDR3 bases: TGTGCCAGCAGCCATGACAGGGCGGGTGGTGAAAAACTGTTTTTT.

J is TRBJ2-6 and V is TRBV9; 9 bases fit TRBD1. Germline V lookup: CDR1 SGDLS, CDR2 YYNGEE. J gave up 0 bases and V 0 bases, and 10 bases lay outside the gene matches. The CDR3 is 20 amino acids. The CDR3 DNA reads as TGTGCCAGCAGCGTAGATCTGGACAGGGGCGCACTCTCTGGGGCCAACGTCCTGACTTTC. Its translation: CASSVDLDRGALSGANVLTF. Combining the CDR3 with reference TRBV9 and TRBJ2-6 gives the whole variable domain DSGVTQTPKHLITATGQRVTLRCSPRSGDLSVYWYQQSLDQGLQFLIQYYNGEERAKGNILERFSAQQFPDLHSELNLSSLELGDSALYFCASSVDLDRGALSGANVLTFGAGSRLTVL.